This TCR beta chain originates from a study of T-cell reconstitution after alpha-beta-depleted transplantation in children. This clonotype was counted at least ten times. Its antigen is unidentified. The junction had 9 bases not matched to a gene; V was cut back by 0 bases and J by 1 base. Per germline, CDR1 DFQATT and CDR2 SNEGSKA (reference sequence). The CDR3 sequence is 17 residues long. Findings and caveats of the study: One year after transplant, T-cell counts and diversity came mostly from newly produced T cells. Some patients' high day-60 TCRbeta diversity was traced to surviving recipient T cells and thymic progenitors. Expanded clones from the graft, numbering several hundred, reportedly supplied alpha-beta T cells about two months after transplant.

Researchers prepared the TCRbeta library using unique molecular identifiers, the study reports. Using its own MiXCR run on the PCR reads, TCRdb lists one record per CDR3 protein. This table has 200,000 or so distinct CDR3 sequences, 5.5% to 7% appearing once. The receptor was isolated from a girl less than two years old with combined immunodeficiency, due to receive a stem cell transplant. The genes are TRBV20-1 and TRBJ2-1; 7 bases match TRBD2. This specimen consisted of PBMCs, obtained before TCRalphabeta/CD19-depleted stem cell transplant. CDR3 bases: TGCAGTGCTAGAGAGGTGCAGGGACTATCTTCCTACAATGAGCAGTTCTTC. Protein sequence: CSAREVQGLSSYNEQFF.